A single sample gave rise to the 5 T cell receptor beta chains below, sequenced in a study of blood T cell repertoires in COVID-19 (dated by TCRdb to 2019 to 2021). Library preparation used the immunoSEQ multiplex PCR assay. TCRdb limited this immuneACCESS table to in-frame rearrangements with V and J called. A share of clones is missing; checked studies link under half to unresolved V genes, and the rest is unexplained. The sample table contains around 150,000 clones; only one count was recorded for about 90% of them. The top ten hold approximately 4.8% of the sample. The specimen sequenced was peripheral blood. The receptors were gathered from a man aged 30 to 45 with COVID-19, enrolled during active disease.

V gene TRBV5-1 combines with J gene TRBJ1-2; 9 bases are shared with TRBD1. Germline V gene data show CDR1 as SGHRS and CDR2 as YFSETQ. The CDR3 spans 16 residues. Unmatched junction bases numbered 10, after V lost 0 bases and J lost 7 bases. The CDR3 spells CASSLGVGQGRAGYTF. Written as DNA, the CDR3 is TGCGCCAGCAGCTTGGGTGTAGGACAGGGGCGAGCTGGCTACACCTTC.

CDR3: CASSFGQGRLFF. The CDR3 bases are TGTGCCAGCAGTTTTGGACAGGGAAGACTGTTTTTT. The chain employs TRBV27 and TRBJ2-2; 8 bases map to TRBD1. Losses at the gene ends were 3 bases for V and 14 bases for J; bases not matched to a gene: 5. Germline CDR1 and CDR2: MNHEY and SMNVEV (reference sequence). The CDR3 has 12 amino acids.

The chain combines TRBV6-5 with TRBJ2-3; tentative D call: TRBD1 (6 bases). CDR1 MNHEY and CDR2 SVGAGI come from the germline V gene. There are 15 residues in the CDR3. With 5 bases removed from V and 3 bases from J, the gap between germline ends came to 15 bases. The CDR3 DNA reads as TGTGCCAGCAGTCTACGATCAGGGGAAACAGATACGCAGTATTTT. This gives the protein CASSLRSGETDTQYF.

This sequence joins TRBV2 and TRBJ1-5, with a weak D call TRBD1 (6 bases). V was shortened by 8 bases and J by 0 bases, with 20 bases between the two germline ends. This CDR3 has 17 amino acids. Per the germline V gene, CDR1 is SNHLY and CDR2 is FYNNEI. The CDR3 is CASGSQPDRYSNQPQHF. The DNA of the CDR3 is TGTGCCAGCGGTTCGCAGCCGGACAGATATAGCAATCAGCCCCAGCATTTT.

V gene TRBV6-5 combines with J gene TRBJ1-2; D is ambiguous. The V end lost 2 bases, the J end lost 8 bases, and 18 bases lay between the germline ends. The CDR3 is 15 residues long. Germline loops: CDR1 MNHEY, CDR2 SVGAGI. CDR3 loop: CASSYQVEPVEGYTF. CDR3 bases: TGTGCCAGCAGTTACCAAGTGGAGCCTGTCGAGGGCTACACCTTC.